These 25 T cell receptor beta chains came from one sample sequenced in a study of T cell responses to AZD1222 COVID-19 vaccine. Generated by immunoSEQ multiplex PCR, the TCRdb table keeps only in-frame clones and is missing some. The repertoire holds some 120,000 clones, with around 88% as singletons. The source material was peripheral blood, sampled on day 0 of AZD1222 vaccination. Source of these receptors: an adult in good health.

The rearrangement links TRBV7-2 to TRBJ2-7; either TRBD1 or TRBD2 may fit D (5 bases each). Trimming left V 4 bases short and J 3 bases short, with 10 bases between. The CDR3 covers 13 residues. Germline loops: CDR1 SGHTA, CDR2 FQGNSA. The CDR3 region has the DNA TGTGCCAGCAGCTCAGAGAGGGGCTACGAGCAGTACTTC. Its protein product is CASSSERGYEQYF.

J is TRBJ1-5 and V is TRBV9; no clear D gene. CDR1 and CDR2 (germline): SGDLS, YYNGEE. V was cut by 4 bases and J by 1 base, with 9 bases left in between. The CDR3 totals 14 residues. The CDR3 is CASSPNMSNQPQHF. CDR3 nucleotide sequence: TGTGCCAGCAGCCCCAATATGAGCAATCAGCCCCAGCATTTT.

The genes are TRBV7-2 and TRBJ2-5; the D is unclear. The CDR3 spans 13 residues. V lost 0 bases and J lost 1, with 3 bases in between. Germline lookup yields CDR1 SGHTA and CDR2 FQGNSA. The CDR3: CASSLAFQETQYF. The DNA for the CDR3 is TGTGCCAGCAGCTTAGCTTTCCAAGAGACCCAGTACTTC.

The rearrangement uses TRBV27 and TRBJ1-1; TRBD1 aligns across 10 bases. Per germline, CDR1 MNHEY and CDR2 SMNVEV (reference sequence). The CDR3 sequence is 13 residues long. J gave up 4 bases and V 5 bases, and 1 base lay outside the gene matches. CDR3 DNA sequence: TGTGCCAGCAGTGGACAGGGGGTCACTGAAGCTTTCTTT. Amino acid sequence: CASSGQGVTEAFF.

This chain uses TRBV7-9 with TRBJ1-2; tentatively, D is TRBD1 (6 bases). Trimming took 6 bases from V and 0 from J, leaving 11 bases between them. The CDR3 is made up of 14 amino acids. The germline V gene encodes CDR1 SEHNR and CDR2 FQNEAQ (reference sequence). CDR3 in DNA: TGTGCCAGCAGAATGGACAGTACTAACTATGGCTACACCTTC. Its translation: CASRMDSTNYGYTF.

V gene TRBV7-2 combines with J gene TRBJ2-7; 8 bases are shared with TRBD2. Germline values: CDR1 SGHTA, CDR2 FQGNSA. The V segment lost 5 bases and the J segment 3 bases; nucleotides outside the gene matches: 9. The CDR3 consists of 15 residues. The CDR3 here is CASSERVAGRYEQYF. The DNA of the CDR3 is TGTGCCAGCAGCGAGAGGGTAGCGGGACGCTACGAGCAGTACTTC.

This clone came up many times. The chain combines TRBV7-2 with TRBJ1-3; no definite D call. The germline gives CDR1 SGHTA, CDR2 FQGNSA. Trimming shortened V by 6 bases and J by 0 bases, and 12 bases separated the two germline ends. The CDR3 runs to 15 residues. The CDR3, as DNA: TGTGCCAGCAGTATGAGCTGGAGCTCTGGAAACACCATATATTTT. Translated: CASSMSWSSGNTIYF.

V and J are TRBV7-8 and TRBJ1-5; 10 positions agree with TRBD1. CDR3 length: 17 amino acids. CDR1 SGHVS and CDR2 FQNEAQ come from the germline V gene. With 4 bases clipped from V and 5 bases from J, the junction kept 11 bases outside the gene matches. For the CDR3, the DNA is TGTGCCAGCAGCTCCCCATCGGGACAGGGGATCGATCAGCCCCAGCATTTT. Encoded protein: CASSSPSGQGIDQPQHF.

The J gene is TRBJ1-1, the V gene TRBV20-1; D unclear. Looked up from germline, CDR1 is DFQATT and CDR2 is SNEGSKA (reference sequence). Trimming took off 6 bases at V and 9 bases at J, with 14 bases between the two ends. The CDR3 has 11 residues. The CDR3 is CSAPDIEKAFF. The CDR3 DNA follows: TGCAGTGCCCCCGACATAGAAAAAGCTTTCTTT.

The chain combines TRBV5-1 with TRBJ2-3, with 8 bases fitting TRBD2. Looked up from germline, CDR1 is SGHRS and CDR2 is YFSETQ. This CDR3 has 14 residues. Trimming at V came to 4 bases and at J to 3 bases, leaving 4 bases not matched to a gene. CDR3 sequence (DNA): TGCGCCAGCAGCAACGGGGGGGCAACAGATACGCAGTATTTT. Residues: CASSNGGATDTQYF.

The rearrangement uses TRBV7-9 and TRBJ1-1, with 8 bases fitting TRBD1. Germline assignment: CDR1 SEHNR and CDR2 FQNEAQ (reference sequence). Germline trimming cut 6 bases from V and 1 base from J; bases unmatched to any gene: 1. The CDR3 totals 13 residues. CDR3 loop: CASRGQGNTEAFF. Here the CDR3 DNA reads TGTGCCAGCAGAGGACAGGGGAACACTGAAGCTTTCTTT.

The rearrangement joins TRBV18 to TRBJ2-1; 8 positions match TRBD1. Trimming took 4 bases from V and 5 from J; bases not matched to a gene: 7. Germline V gives CDR1 KGHSH, CDR2 LQKENI. There are 15 residues in the CDR3. CDR3 amino acids: CASSLTGGLNNEQFF. DNA of the CDR3: TGTGCCAGCTCACTAACAGGGGGTCTCAACAATGAGCAGTTCTTC.

This sequence joins TRBV24-1 and TRBJ1-2; D is possibly TRBD1 (5 bases). CDR3 length: 12 residues. V was cut by 7 bases and J by 8 bases, with 13 bases left in between. The V gene's germline CDR1 is KGHDR and CDR2 SFDVKD. CDR3 in amino acids: CATRDSWGGYTF. The CDR3 nucleotides are TGTGCCACCAGAGACAGCTGGGGCGGCTACACCTTC.

V and J are TRBV7-3 and TRBJ2-2; 9 positions agree with TRBD1. J lost 5 bases, V lost 5 bases, and 6 bases had no gene match. Germline V gene data show CDR1 as SGHTA and CDR2 as FQGTGA. The CDR3 is made up of 15 amino acids. CDR3 protein: CASSPQGAGTGELFF. CDR3 bases: TGTGCCAGCAGCCCACAGGGGGCCGGGACCGGGGAGCTGTTTTTT.

V gene TRBV7-9 combines with J gene TRBJ2-1, with 7 bases fitting TRBD2. J was trimmed by 6 bases and V by 1 base; bases with no gene match: 3. The CDR3 sequence is 14 residues long. Germline V gene sequence: CDR1 SEHNR, CDR2 FQNEAQ (reference sequence). As DNA, the CDR3 is TGTGCCAGCAGCTTAGTCCCGGGAGGCAATGAGCAGTTCTTC. Translating gives CASSLVPGGNEQFF.

The chain joins TRBV7-9 to TRBJ1-1; maybe TRBD1 (6 bases). Germline CDR1 and CDR2: SEHNR and FQNEAQ (reference sequence). The CDR3 contains 15 residues. Trimming stripped 1 base from V and 6 bases from J, with 15 bases between. CDR3 amino acids: CASSLGPDRGPEAFF. CDR3 sequence (DNA): TGTGCCAGCAGCTTAGGTCCGGACCGGGGGCCTGAAGCTTTCTTT. The full variable domain, in which reference TRBV7-9 and TRBJ1-1 provide the parts outside the CDR3, is DTGVSQNPRHKITKRGQNVTFRCDPISEHNRLYWYRQTLGQGPEFLTYFQNEAQLEKSRLLSDRFSAERPKGSFSTLEIQRTEQGDSAMYLCASSLGPDRGPEAFFGQGTRLTVV.

The gene calls are TRBV2 and TRBJ1-5; TRBD1 matches 8 bases. V shed 7 bases, J shed 5 bases, and the junction held 10 bases outside the gene matches. The CDR3 consists of 15 residues. Germline V lookup: CDR1 SNHLY, CDR2 FYNNEI. CDR3 loop: CASTRLDRGDQPQHF. The CDR3 DNA sequence: TGTGCCAGCACCAGACTCGACAGGGGTGATCAGCCCCAGCATTTT.

The gene calls are TRBV15 and TRBJ1-2, with D uncertain. Germline V gene sequence: CDR1 LNHNV, CDR2 YYDKDF (reference sequence). Trimming shortened V by 2 bases and J by 5 bases, and 15 bases separated the two germline ends. This CDR3 has 15 amino acids. The CDR3: CATSRPPTGLYGYTF. The CDR3 DNA is TGTGCCACCAGCAGACCCCCCACCGGCCTTTATGGCTACACCTTC.

This chain joins TRBV19 and TRBJ2-1; 10 bases match TRBD2. J lost 13 bases, V lost 7 bases, and 13 bases had no gene match. The CDR3 extends over 14 amino acids. Germline assignment: CDR1 LNHDA and CDR2 SQIVND (reference sequence). Written as DNA, the CDR3 is TGTGCCAGTAATGAATCCCCGTCTAGCGGGGGCCAGTTCTTC. Protein product: CASNESPSSGGQFF.

The chain recombines TRBV7-3 with TRBJ2-3; D unclear. The CDR3 length is 17 residues. CDR1 SGHTA and CDR2 FQGTGA come from the germline V gene. V was shortened by 1 base and J by 3 bases, with 17 bases between the two germline ends. The CDR3 coding sequence is TGTGCCAGCAGCTTAAGTGGGATCGGCGTGGCTACAGATACGCAGTATTTT. As protein: CASSLSGIGVATDTQYF.

The rearrangement links TRBV18 to TRBJ2-4; D could derive from TRBD1 or TRBD2 (5 bases each). Germline CDR1 is KGHSH and CDR2 is LQKENI. V shed 0 bases and J shed 4 bases, with 10 bases lying between them. This CDR3 spans 15 amino acids. CDR3 amino acids: CASSPPGDGKNIQYF. As DNA, the CDR3 is TGTGCCAGCTCACCACCCGGGGACGGTAAAAACATTCAGTACTTC.

This chain links TRBV7-2 with TRBJ2-2; a weak D match, TRBD1 (5 bases). The germline V gene has CDR1 SGHTA and CDR2 FQGNSA. The CDR3 covers 16 residues. V dropped 0 bases and J dropped 4 bases, with 12 bases sitting between them. CDR3 DNA sequence: TGTGCCAGCAGCTTAGCGCCGGTCAGGGCCACCGGGGAGCTGTTTTTT. As protein: CASSLAPVRATGELFF.

This rearrangement joins TRBV2 to TRBJ1-1; 8 bases agree with TRBD1. The CDR3 covers 13 residues. V was clipped by 6 bases and J by 4 bases; unmatched bases: 4. Per germline, CDR1 SNHLY and CDR2 FYNNEI. CDR3 protein: CASRETGGTEAFF. For the CDR3, the DNA is TGTGCCAGCAGGGAAACAGGGGGCACTGAAGCTTTCTTT.

This sequence joins TRBV23-1 and TRBJ2-7, with D perhaps given as TRBD1 or TRBD2 (6 bases each). TRBV23-1 qualifies as an ORF whose function is uncertain. This CDR3 spans 15 amino acids. Trimming stripped 0 bases from V and 0 bases from J, with 9 bases between. The CDR3 DNA reads TGCGCCAGCAGTCAATCCCGGGGGCACTCCTACGAGCAGTACTTC. Protein sequence: CASSQSRGHSYEQYF.

The chain uses TRBV7-3 and TRBJ2-1; possible D gene TRBD2, 6 bases. Germline loops: CDR1 SGHTA, CDR2 FQGTGA. The CDR3 is 15 residues long. V lost 0 bases, J lost 7 bases, and 13 bases lay in between. DNA of the CDR3: TGTGCCAGCAGCTTAACGTCCACGGGGACTAATGAGCAGTTCTTC. Translated, it gives CASSLTSTGTNEQFF.